This T cell receptor (beta chain) was profiled in a study of blood T cells in healthy people across ages. The CDR3 loop spans 13 amino acids. Trimming stripped 6 bases from V and 0 bases from J, with 11 bases between. Looked up from germline, CDR1 is DFQATT and CDR2 is SNEGSKA (reference sequence). Through a sample-barcoded 5' primer and a J-beta primer mix, a second PCR was run for roughly 7 to 11 cycles. TCRdb ran MiXCR on the 5' RACE reads and lists one entry per CDR3 protein. The table records about 2 million distinct CDR3 sequences, 40% to 55% of them present only once. A minimum of 6 micrograms of total RNA was extracted per sample.

The sample comprised blood. The clonotype originates from a woman aged 40 to 49 in good health. This sequence joins TRBV20-1 and TRBJ1-2, with D perhaps TRBD1 (5 bases). CDR3 in amino acids: CSALGTANYGYTF. The CDR3 DNA is TGCAGTGCATTAGGGACCGCTAACTATGGCTACACCTTC.